The clone carrying this T cell receptor beta chain was counted between two and nine times. Antigen specificity is unknown. Preparation of TCR beta libraries was done by quantitative 5'-RACE with molecular barcodes. TCRdb recomputed calls from the 5' RACE reads with MiXCR, one row per CDR3 protein. The sample carries about 240,000 distinct CDR3 sequences, about 10% recorded once. The data are from a study of CD8 T cells in ankylosing spondylitis. CDR1 and CDR2 from the germline V gene are MDHEN and SYDVKM. This CDR3 is built from 15 residues. Trimming removed 1 base from V and 3 bases from J, with 12 bases in between. Study-level findings and limits: It appeared that ankylosing spondylitis blood was characterized by a TCR beta motif of roughly 8 highly homologous variants. The authors reported significant enrichment of disease-linked clones in matched ankylosing spondylitis synovial fluid.

The chain couples TRBV28 to TRBJ1-1; D uncertain. Sequences were obtained from blood, either unsorted or a sorted T cell fraction (not recorded which). This sequence originates from a male donor with ankylosing spondylitis or in good health (not recorded which). The CDR3 is CASSLSEGGDTEAFF. CDR3 DNA sequence: TGTGCCAGCAGTTTATCGGAGGGTGGGGACACTGAAGCTTTCTTT. Complete variable domain (other parts from reference TRBV28 and TRBJ1-1): DVKVTQSSRYLVKRTGEKVFLECVQDMDHENMFWYRQDPGLGLRLIYFSYDVKMKEKGDIPEGYSVSREKKERFSLILESASTNQTSMYLCASSLSEGGDTEAFFGQGTRLTVV.